This TCR beta chain was captured in a study of naive and memory T cell subsets. Study conclusions and caveats: A clonotype means one alpha or beta sequence, not an alpha/beta pair.

In the case of this clonotype: Its target is unknown.

From the second PCR step, alpha and beta chains were amplified apart. CMV status came from CD4+ IFNgamma after overnight CMV lysate stimulation. An equimolar mix of two oligonucleotides served as the beta constant-region primer for TRBC1 and TRBC2. The ligated cDNA underwent four PCR rounds using SP2 and nested alpha and beta constant-region primers. Using its own MiXCR run on the UMI-ligation and nested PCR reads, TCRdb lists one record per CDR3 protein. This repertoire shows roughly 24,000 distinct CDR3 sequences, around 10% found once; its top ten account for over 20%. The CDR3 spans 15 residues. Germline V lookup: CDR1 KGHSH, CDR2 LQKENI. Trimming at V came to 6 bases and at J to 4 bases, leaving 9 bases not matched to a gene.

V usage is TRBV18 and J usage is TRBJ2-7, with 10 bases lining up with TRBD2. Input material: central memory CD8+ T cells from blood. The TCR comes from a human donor in good health. As DNA, the CDR3 is TGTGCCAGCTCTCACCCGGCTAGCGGGAGTTACGAGCAGTACTTC. Translation: CASSHPASGSYEQYF.